This TCR beta chain came from a study of regulatory T cells in long-lasting Graves disease. Study observations and caveats: With persistent disease, TRBV28, TRBJ1-2 and TRBJ2-5 were the favored segments. Newly diagnosed Graves' patients had higher TCR diversity than persistent ones.

Time point given: persistent/refractory GD, antithyroid drugs over 5 years with positive TRAb. From RNA extracted from PBMCs, the TCR library was made. Xi'an, China, was home to the endocrinology department that provided patients. CDR1 is MNHNS and CDR2 is SASEGT in the germline V gene. Trimming shortened V by 5 bases and J by 2 bases, and 9 bases separated the two germline ends. This CDR3 is built from 13 residues. Construction of TCR beta libraries relied on iRepertoire HTBI primers and on Arm-PCR targeting CDR3 regions. TCRdb reanalysed the multiplex PCR reads using MiXCR and keeps one entry per CDR3 protein. Among 700,000 or so distinct CDR3 sequences listed, around 30% were seen once. This clonotype has only a few counts. The target antigen is unknown.

The receptor was isolated from a female donor with Graves disease. The input for sequencing was peripheral blood mononuclear cells (PBMCs), taken when the disease was refractory, from a patient treated with antithyroid drugs. This chain links TRBV6-1 with TRBJ1-1; D is ambiguous. CDR3 in DNA: TGTGCCAGCAGTCCAAACAGCAACACTGAAGCTTTCTTT. Its translation is CASSPNSNTEAFF.